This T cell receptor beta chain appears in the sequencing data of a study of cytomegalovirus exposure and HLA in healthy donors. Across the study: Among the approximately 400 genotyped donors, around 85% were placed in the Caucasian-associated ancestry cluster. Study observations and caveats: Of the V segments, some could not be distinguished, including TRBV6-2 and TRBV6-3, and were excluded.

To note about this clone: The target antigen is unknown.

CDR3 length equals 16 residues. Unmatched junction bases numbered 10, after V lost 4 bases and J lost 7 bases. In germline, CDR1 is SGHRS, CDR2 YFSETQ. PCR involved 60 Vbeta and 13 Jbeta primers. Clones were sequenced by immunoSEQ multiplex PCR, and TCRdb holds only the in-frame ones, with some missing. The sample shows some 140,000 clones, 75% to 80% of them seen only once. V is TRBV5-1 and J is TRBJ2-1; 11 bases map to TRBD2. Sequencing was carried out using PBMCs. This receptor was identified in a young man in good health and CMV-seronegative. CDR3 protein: CASSPVLAGEGNEQFF. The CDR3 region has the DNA TGCGCCAGCAGCCCCGTACTAGCGGGAGAGGGGAATGAGCAGTTCTTC.